These 8 T cell receptor beta chains were sequenced from one sample in a study of identical twins. TCRdb processed the 5' RACE reads anew with MiXCR; each CDR3 protein has one entry. The sample includes about 520,000 distinct CDR3 sequences, about 20% of them seen just once. The same sample was also used in a study of T cells expressing NK-cell markers.

The specimen was CD4+ T cells sorted from blood. Receptor source: a woman in her late teens or twenties in good health.

This clonotype was seen a handful of times. This sequence joins TRBV12-3 or TRBV12-4 and TRBJ2-2, with 7 bases fitting TRBD1. V was clipped by 6 bases and J by 7 bases; unmatched bases: 8. The CDR3 runs 14 residues. For the CDR3, the DNA is TGTGCCAGCAGCCCAGACAGGGAAGGCGGGGAGCTGTTTTTT. Translation: CASSPDREGGELFF.

The chain combines TRBV29-1 with TRBJ2-1; TRBD2 aligns across 8 bases. CDR1 SQVTM and CDR2 ANQGSEA come from the germline V gene. V gave up 3 bases and J gave up 0 bases; unmatched junction bases: 4. The CDR3 spans 15 residues. CDR3 in DNA: TGCAGCGTTGACAGCGGGAGCCGCTCCTACAATGAGCAGTTCTTC. As protein: CSVDSGSRSYNEQFF.

This clonotype came up a few times. DNA of the CDR3: TGCGCCAGCAGCCAAGAGGGACTAGCGGTCTACAATGAGCAGTTCTTC. Protein: CASSQEGLAVYNEQFF. The V gene is TRBV4-3, the J gene TRBJ2-1; 11 bases align to TRBD2. CDR3 length: 16 residues. The junction had 1 base not matched to a gene; V was cut back by 0 bases and J by 3 bases. Germline V gene lookup returns CDR1 LGHNA and CDR2 YSLEER.

This clonotype was detected only a few times. The chain recombines TRBV7-2 with TRBJ2-1, with TRBD2 identical over 7 bases. Germline V gene sequence: CDR1 SGHTA, CDR2 FQGNSA. V gave up 5 bases and J gave up 2 bases; unmatched junction bases: 9. The length of the CDR3 is 16 residues. This CDR3 reads CASSQLSSGAYNEQFF. In DNA, the CDR3 is TGTGCCAGCAGCCAGCTTTCTAGCGGAGCCTACAATGAGCAGTTCTTC.

This clonotype was counted a few times. The V and J genes are TRBV20-1 and TRBJ1-6; no reliable D call. Trimming left V 0 bases short and J 0 bases short, with 9 bases between. Germline assignment: CDR1 DFQATT and CDR2 SNEGSKA (reference sequence). CDR3 length: 16 residues. The CDR3 DNA reads as TGCAGTGCTAGAGATCGTGCAGGCTCCTATAATTCACCCCTCCACTTT. Encoded protein: CSARDRAGSYNSPLHF.

This chain joins TRBV3-1 and TRBJ2-7; D ambiguous. Germline loops: CDR1 LGHDT, CDR2 YNNKEL (reference sequence). The CDR3 length is 13 residues. Trimming took 4 bases from V and 2 from J, leaving 9 bases between them. The CDR3 protein is CASSPRSPYEQYF. The CDR3 DNA reads as TGTGCCAGCAGCCCCCGCTCCCCCTACGAGCAGTACTTC.

The rearrangement joins TRBV9 to TRBJ2-4, with TRBD2 identical over 9 bases. This CDR3 is 15 amino acids long. Trimming removed 0 bases from V and 7 bases from J; junction bases left unmatched: 5. Germline V gives CDR1 SGDLS, CDR2 YYNGEE. The CDR3 loop reads CASSVGPSGDNIQYF. The CDR3 nucleotides read TGTGCCAGCAGCGTAGGGCCTAGCGGGGATAACATTCAGTACTTC.

The table lists this clonotype with a few counts. The chain couples TRBV12-3 or TRBV12-4 to TRBJ2-5, with D uncertain. V lost 1 base to trimming and J lost 2 bases, with 5 bases between them. The CDR3 sequence is 13 residues long. The DNA of the CDR3 is TGTGCCAGCAGTTTAGGGTTTCAAGAGACCCAGTACTTC. Translating it yields CASSLGFQETQYF.